This T cell receptor beta chain emerged from a study of CD8+ T cells in alopecia areata. V was pared by 4 bases and J by 7 bases, with 8 bases between. CDR1 is MNHEY, CDR2 SVGAGI, per germline. The CDR3 loop spans 13 amino acids. Extraction of RNA preceded its reverse transcription into cDNA, which served as the sequencing template. The method was immunoSEQ multiplex PCR; TCRdb's version includes in-frame clones alone and lacks a portion of them. The sample lists about 180,000 clones, over 50% occurring once. Sample: CD4+ T cells sorted from blood, taken at week 0. The chain recombines TRBV6-5 with TRBJ1-6, with D unclear. This receptor was identified in a human donor with alopecia areata. The CDR3 coding sequence is TGTGCCAGCAGTTCAGGTTTCAATTCACCCCTCCACTTT. Encoded protein: CASSSGFNSPLHF.